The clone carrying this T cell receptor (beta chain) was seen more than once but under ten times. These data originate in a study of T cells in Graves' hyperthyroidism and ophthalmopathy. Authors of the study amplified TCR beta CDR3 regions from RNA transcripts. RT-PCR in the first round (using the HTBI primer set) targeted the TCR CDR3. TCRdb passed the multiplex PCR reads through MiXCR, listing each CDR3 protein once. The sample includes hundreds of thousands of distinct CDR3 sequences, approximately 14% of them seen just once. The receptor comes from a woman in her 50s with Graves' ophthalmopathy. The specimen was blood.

CDR3 loop: CASSSGLGYEQFF. As DNA, the CDR3 is TGTGCCAGCAGCTCGGGACTAGGTTATGAGCAGTTCTTC. The chain recombines TRBV7-3 with TRBJ2-1, with 8 nucleotides matching TRBD2. Germline assignment: CDR1 SGHTA and CDR2 FQGTGA. This CDR3 is built from 13 residues. The V gene end was trimmed by 4 bases and the J gene end by 8 bases; junction bases not matched to a gene: 4.